The clone carrying this TCR beta chain was seen a single time. Its antigen is as yet unknown. V shed 4 bases and J shed 0 bases, with 16 bases lying between them. Germline lookup yields CDR1 LGHNA and CDR2 YNFKEQ. The CDR3 is 16 residues long. TCRdb's table, derived via immunoSEQ multiplex PCR, lists solely in-frame clones and lacks some. This sample has approximately 940,000 clones, with more than 75% found just once. This specimen belongs to a study of shared clonotypes between healthy human individuals. Across the study: Per donor, CD8 memory used one plate, CD8 naive used two, CD4 memory used three and CD4 naive used three.

Study-level findings and limits: Measured sharing among donors was expected to vary with sequencing depth. Non-shared clonotypes displayed generation probabilities falling below those of clonotypes present in all four donors.

Sequenced: memory CD4+ T cells sorted from blood. Subset denoted: CD45RA-negative fraction. This TCR was sampled from a man aged 18 to 29 in good health. The V and J genes are TRBV4-2 and TRBJ2-7; no firm D call. The CDR3 is CASSPQDLSSSYEQYF. The CDR3 coding sequence is TGTGCCAGCAGCCCCCAAGACCTGTCGAGCTCCTACGAGCAGTACTTC.